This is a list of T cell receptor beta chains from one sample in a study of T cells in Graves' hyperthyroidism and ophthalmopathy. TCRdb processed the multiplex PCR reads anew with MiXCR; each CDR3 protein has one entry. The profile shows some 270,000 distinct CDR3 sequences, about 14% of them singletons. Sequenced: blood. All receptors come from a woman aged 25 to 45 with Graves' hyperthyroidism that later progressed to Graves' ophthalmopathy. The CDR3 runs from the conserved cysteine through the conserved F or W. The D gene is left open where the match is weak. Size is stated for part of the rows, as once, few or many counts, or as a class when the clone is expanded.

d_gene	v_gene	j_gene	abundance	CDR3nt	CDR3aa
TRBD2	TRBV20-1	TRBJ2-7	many	TGCAGTGCTAGAGTGGCGGGAGACCACGAGCAGTACTTC	CSARVAGDHEQYF
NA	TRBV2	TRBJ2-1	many	TGTGCCAGCAGTGAAGTGGGAGGGGGGGATGAGCAGTTCTTC	CASSEVGGGDEQFF
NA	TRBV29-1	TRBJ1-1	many	TGCAGCGTTGAAGTTTTTGGGATGGAAATGAACACTGAAGCTTTCTTT	CSVEVFGMEMNTEAFF
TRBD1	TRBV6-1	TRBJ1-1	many	TGTGCCAGCTCCCCGACCAACAGGGGTGGTACTGAAGCTTTCTTT	CASSPTNRGGTEAFF
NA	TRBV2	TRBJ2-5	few	TGTGCCAGCAGTGCTTCCGGGGAGACCCAGTACTTC	CASSASGETQYF
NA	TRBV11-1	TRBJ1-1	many	TGTGCCAGCAGCTTAGAGGCAGTGAACACTGAAGCTTTCTTT	CASSLEAVNTEAFF
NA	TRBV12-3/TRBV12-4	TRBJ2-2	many	TGTGCCAGCAGTCTCCGGGACCTGAACACCGGGGAGCTGTTTTTT	CASSLRDLNTGELFF
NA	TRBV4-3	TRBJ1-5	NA	TGCGCCAGCAGCCAACCAAACCGGGGGAATGGTCAGCCCCAGCATTTT	CASSQPNRGNGQPQHF
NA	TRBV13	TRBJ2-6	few	TGTGCCAGCAGCTTAAGCCGGGCTGGGGCCAACGTCCTGACTTTC	CASSLSRAGANVLTF
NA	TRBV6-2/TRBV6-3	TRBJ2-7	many	TGTGCCAGCAGTTACTCCTACGACGGGGCCGGAACCGTCGAGCAGTACTTC	CASSYSYDGAGTVEQYF
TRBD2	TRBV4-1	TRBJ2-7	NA	TGCGCCAGCAGCCTCGAGCCAGCGGGAGGGCCTCACGAGCAGTACTTC	CASSLEPAGGPHEQYF
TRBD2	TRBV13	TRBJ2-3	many	TGTGCCAGCAGCCACAAACTAGCGCTCGATACGCAGTATTTT	CASSHKLALDTQYF
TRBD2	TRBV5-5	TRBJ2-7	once	TGTGCCAGCGATACGGGACTAGCGGGAGATAGGGGCTACGAGCAGTACTTC	CASDTGLAGDRGYEQYF
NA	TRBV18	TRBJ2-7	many	TGTGCCAGCTCACCAAATAGGGATTGGGAGCAGTACTTC	CASSPNRDWEQYF
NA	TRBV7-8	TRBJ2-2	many	TGTGCCAGCAGCTTAGAGTACAATTCTGGCACCGGGGAGCTGTTTTTT	CASSLEYNSGTGELFF
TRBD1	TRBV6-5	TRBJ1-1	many	TGTGCCAGCAGTTATCGGGGGACAGGGGTCACTGAAGCTTTCTTT	CASSYRGTGVTEAFF
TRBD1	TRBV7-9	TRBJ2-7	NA	TGTGCCAGCAGTTTGACAGGGGGCGGGATCGACGAGCAGTACTTC	CASSLTGGGIDEQYF
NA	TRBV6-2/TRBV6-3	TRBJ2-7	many	TGTGCCAGCAGTTTCTCGGGACCTTACGAGCAGTACTTC	CASSFSGPYEQYF
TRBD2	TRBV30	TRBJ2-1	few	TGTGCCTGTGGCGGGAGCTCCTACAATGAGCAGTTCTTC	CACGGSSYNEQFF
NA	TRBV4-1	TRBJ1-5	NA	TGCGCCAGCAGCCCGCAGCGAGGAGGTAGGGATCAGCCCCAGCATTTT	CASSPQRGGRDQPQHF
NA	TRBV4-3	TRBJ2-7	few	TGCGCCAGCAGCCGTGATTTGGGAGTGATCTACGAGCAGTACTTC	CASSRDLGVIYEQYF
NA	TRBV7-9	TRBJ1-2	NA	TGTGCCAGCAGCTGGGGATCGGGCTACACCTTC	CASSWGSGYTF
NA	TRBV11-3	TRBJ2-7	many	TGTGCCAGCAGCTTAGATCCGGGAATCTCCTACGAGCAGTACTTC	CASSLDPGISYEQYF
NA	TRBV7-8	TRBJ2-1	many	TGTGCCAGCAGCCTCACCCGGGGACCCTACAATGAGCAGTTCTTC	CASSLTRGPYNEQFF
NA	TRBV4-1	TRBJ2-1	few	TGCGCCAGCAGCCAAGTTTCCCACAATGAGCAGTTCTTC	CASSQVSHNEQFF
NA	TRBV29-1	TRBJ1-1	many	TGCAGCGCACAATCGAACACTGAAGCTTTCTTT	CSAQSNTEAFF
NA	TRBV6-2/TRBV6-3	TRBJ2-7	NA	TGTGCCAGCACTGAGGCATTACTCTACGAGCAGTACTTC	CASTEALLYEQYF
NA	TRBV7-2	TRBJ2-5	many	TGTGCCAGCAGCTTAGGCCTCCGGGACCAGTACTTC	CASSLGLRDQYF
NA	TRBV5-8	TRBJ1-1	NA	TGTGCCAGCAACTCATGGACTGAAGCTTTCTTT	CASNSWTEAFF
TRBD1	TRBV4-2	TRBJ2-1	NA	TGTGCCAGCAGTCTGGACAGGGGTCAACTTCTACTGGGGAATGAGCAGTTCTTC	CASSLDRGQLLLGNEQFF
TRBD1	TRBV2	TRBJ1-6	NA	TGTGCCAGCTCACCACGGGACAGCCCGCCCCTCCACTTT	CASSPRDSPPLHF
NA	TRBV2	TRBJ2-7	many	TGTGCCAGCAGTGAACAAAGGGAGGCCTACGAGCAGTACTTC	CASSEQREAYEQYF
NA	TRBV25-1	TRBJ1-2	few	TGTGCCAGCTCAAGAGGGGGGGGCAGTGGCTACACCTTC	CASSRGGGSGYTF
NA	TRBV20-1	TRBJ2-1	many	TGCAGTGCTCCACTAGCTAGCTCCTACAATGAGCAGTTCTTC	CSAPLASSYNEQFF
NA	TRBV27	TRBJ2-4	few	TGTGCCAGCAGTCTCCCACACCGCTGGGCCAAAAACATTCAGTACTTC	CASSLPHRWAKNIQYF
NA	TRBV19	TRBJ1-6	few	TGTGCCAGCAGGGACCGAGATAATTCACCCCTCCACTTT	CASRDRDNSPLHF
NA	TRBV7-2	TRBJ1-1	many	TGTGCCAGCAGCCCCTGGACTGACACTGAAGCTTTCTTT	CASSPWTDTEAFF
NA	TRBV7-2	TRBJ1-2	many	TGTGCCAGCAGCTCCACCACGACGACAGATGGCTACACCTTC	CASSSTTTTDGYTF
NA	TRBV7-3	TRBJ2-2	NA	TGTGCCAGCAGCTTAATCCAGGGCGGGCAAAGCACCGGGGAGCTGTTTTTT	CASSLIQGGQSTGELFF
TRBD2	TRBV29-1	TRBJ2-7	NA	TGCAGCGTGGTGGGACTAGCAGCCGAGCAGTACTTC	CSVVGLAAEQYF
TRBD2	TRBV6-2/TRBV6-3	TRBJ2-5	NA	TGTGCCAGCCGGACTAGCGTCAAGACCCAGTACTTC	CASRTSVKTQYF
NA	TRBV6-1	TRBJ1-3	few	TGTGCCAGCAGTCCCGAGGGGCTCTCTGGAAACACCATATATTTT	CASSPEGLSGNTIYF
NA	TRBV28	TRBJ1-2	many	TGTGCCAGCAGTTATGACATTCCTGGAGGCTACACCTTC	CASSYDIPGGYTF
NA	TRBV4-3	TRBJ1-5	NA	TGCGCCAGCAGCCAAGATGGGGGGGGCAATCAGCCCCAGCATTTT	CASSQDGGGNQPQHF
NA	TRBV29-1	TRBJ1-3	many	TGCAGCGTGCGAGAATTGGACAGCTCTGGAAACACCATATATTTT	CSVRELDSSGNTIYF